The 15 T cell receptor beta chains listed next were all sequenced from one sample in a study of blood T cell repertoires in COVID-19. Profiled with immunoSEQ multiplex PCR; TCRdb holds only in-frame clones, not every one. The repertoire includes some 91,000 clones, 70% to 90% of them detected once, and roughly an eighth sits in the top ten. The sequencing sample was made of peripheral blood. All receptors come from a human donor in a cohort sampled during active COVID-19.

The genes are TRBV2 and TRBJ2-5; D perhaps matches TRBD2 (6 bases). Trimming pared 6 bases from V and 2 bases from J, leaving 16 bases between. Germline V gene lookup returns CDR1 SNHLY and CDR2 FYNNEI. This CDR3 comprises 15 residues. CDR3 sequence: CASRDTGGSQETQYF. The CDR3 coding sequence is TGTGCCAGCAGGGACACCGGGGGTTCACAAGAGACCCAGTACTTC. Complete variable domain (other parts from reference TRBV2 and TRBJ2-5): EPEVTQTPSHQVTQMGQEVILRCVPISNHLYFYWYRQILGQKVEFLVSFYNNEISEKSEIFDDQFSVERPDGSNFTLKIRSTKLEDSAMYFCASRDTGGSQETQYFGPGTRLLVL.

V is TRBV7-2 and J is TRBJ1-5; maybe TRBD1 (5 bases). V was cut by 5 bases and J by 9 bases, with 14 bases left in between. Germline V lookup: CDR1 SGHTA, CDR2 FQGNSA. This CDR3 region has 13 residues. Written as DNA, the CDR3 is TGTGCCAGCAGCGCCAGGGATTATCGGCCCCAGCATTTT. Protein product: CASSARDYRPQHF.

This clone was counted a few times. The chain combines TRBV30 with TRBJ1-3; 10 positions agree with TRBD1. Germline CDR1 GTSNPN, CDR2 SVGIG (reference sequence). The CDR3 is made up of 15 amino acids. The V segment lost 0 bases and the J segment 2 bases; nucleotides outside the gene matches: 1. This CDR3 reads CAWSVGTGAGNTIYF. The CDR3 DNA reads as TGTGCCTGGAGTGTGGGGACAGGGGCTGGAAACACCATATATTTT.

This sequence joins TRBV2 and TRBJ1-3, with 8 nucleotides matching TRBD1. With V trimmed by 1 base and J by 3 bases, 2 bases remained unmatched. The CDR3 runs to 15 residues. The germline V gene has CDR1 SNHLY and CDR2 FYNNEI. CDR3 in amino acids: CASSEGQGIGNTIYF. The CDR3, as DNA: TGTGCCAGCAGTGAAGGACAGGGGATTGGAAACACCATATATTTT.

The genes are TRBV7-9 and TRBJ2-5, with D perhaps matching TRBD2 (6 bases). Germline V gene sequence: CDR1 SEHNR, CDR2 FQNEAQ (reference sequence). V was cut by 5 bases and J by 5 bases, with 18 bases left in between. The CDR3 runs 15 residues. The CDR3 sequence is CASSPVGRGGETQYF. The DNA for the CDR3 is TGTGCCAGCAGCCCGGTAGGGCGGGGCGGCGAGACCCAGTACTTC.

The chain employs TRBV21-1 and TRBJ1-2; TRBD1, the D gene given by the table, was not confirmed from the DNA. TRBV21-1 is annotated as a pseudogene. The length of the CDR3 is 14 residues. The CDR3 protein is CASSRGQGAGGYTF. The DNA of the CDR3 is TGTGCCAGCAGCCGGGGACAGGGGGCTGGTGGCTACACCTTC.

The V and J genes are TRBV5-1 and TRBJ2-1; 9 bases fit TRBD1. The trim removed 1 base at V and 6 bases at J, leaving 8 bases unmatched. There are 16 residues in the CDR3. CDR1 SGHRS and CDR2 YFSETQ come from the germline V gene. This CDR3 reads CASSLQPGQGGNEQFF. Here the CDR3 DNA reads TGCGCCAGCAGCTTGCAACCGGGACAGGGAGGCAATGAGCAGTTCTTC.

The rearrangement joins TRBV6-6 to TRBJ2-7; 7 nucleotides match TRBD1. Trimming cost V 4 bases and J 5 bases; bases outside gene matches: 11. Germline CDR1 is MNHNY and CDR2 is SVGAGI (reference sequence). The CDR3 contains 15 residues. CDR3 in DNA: TGTGCCAGCAGTTCGGTTAACAGGGGAGTCAACGAGCAGTACTTC. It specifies CASSSVNRGVNEQYF.

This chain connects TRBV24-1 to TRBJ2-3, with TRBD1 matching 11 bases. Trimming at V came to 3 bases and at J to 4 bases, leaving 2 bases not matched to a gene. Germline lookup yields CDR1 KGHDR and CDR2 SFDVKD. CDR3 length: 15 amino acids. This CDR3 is CATSDMGQGADTQYF. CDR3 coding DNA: TGTGCCACCAGTGATATGGGACAGGGGGCAGATACGCAGTATTTT.

CDR3 DNA sequence: TGTGCCAGCAGCGTAGCTACGTGGGCAGAGACCCAGTACTTC. As protein: CASSVATWAETQYF. The chain uses TRBV9 and TRBJ2-5; no firm D call. Germline V gene sequence: CDR1 SGDLS, CDR2 YYNGEE. The CDR3 consists of 14 residues. V was clipped by 0 bases and J by 4 bases, with 10 bases between them.

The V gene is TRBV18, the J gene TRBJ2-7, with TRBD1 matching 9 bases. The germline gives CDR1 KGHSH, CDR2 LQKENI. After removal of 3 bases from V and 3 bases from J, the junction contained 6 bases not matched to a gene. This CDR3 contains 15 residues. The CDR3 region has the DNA TGTGCCAGCTCACCTCGGACAGGGGAAATCTACGAGCAGTACTTC. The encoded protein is CASSPRTGEIYEQYF.

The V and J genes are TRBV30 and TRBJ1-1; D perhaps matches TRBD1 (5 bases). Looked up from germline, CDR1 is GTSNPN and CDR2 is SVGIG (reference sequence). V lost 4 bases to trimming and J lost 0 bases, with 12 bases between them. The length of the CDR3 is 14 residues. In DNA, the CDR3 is TGTGCCTGGACACAGGCTGGGGTGAACACTGAAGCTTTCTTT. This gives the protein CAWTQAGVNTEAFF.

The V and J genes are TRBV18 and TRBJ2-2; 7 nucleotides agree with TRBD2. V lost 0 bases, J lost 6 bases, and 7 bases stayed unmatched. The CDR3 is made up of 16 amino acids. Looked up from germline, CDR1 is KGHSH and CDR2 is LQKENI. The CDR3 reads CASSPPLSGRAGELFF. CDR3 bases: TGTGCCAGCTCACCACCGTTATCGGGGAGGGCCGGGGAGCTGTTTTTT.

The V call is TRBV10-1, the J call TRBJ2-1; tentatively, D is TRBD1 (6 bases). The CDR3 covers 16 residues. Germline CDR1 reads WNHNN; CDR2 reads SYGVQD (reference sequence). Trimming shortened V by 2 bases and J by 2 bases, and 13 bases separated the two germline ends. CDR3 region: CASSERRTATYNEQFF. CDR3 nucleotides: TGCGCCAGCAGTGAGAGGCGGACAGCAACCTACAATGAGCAGTTCTTC.

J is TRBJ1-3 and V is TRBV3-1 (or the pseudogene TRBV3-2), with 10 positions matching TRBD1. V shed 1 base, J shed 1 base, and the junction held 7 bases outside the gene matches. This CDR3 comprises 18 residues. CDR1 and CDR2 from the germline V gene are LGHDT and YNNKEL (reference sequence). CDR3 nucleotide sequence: TGTGCCAGCAGCCAAGGGGTGGCGGGACAGGGGTCTGGAAACACCATATATTTT. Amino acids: CASSQGVAGQGSGNTIYF.